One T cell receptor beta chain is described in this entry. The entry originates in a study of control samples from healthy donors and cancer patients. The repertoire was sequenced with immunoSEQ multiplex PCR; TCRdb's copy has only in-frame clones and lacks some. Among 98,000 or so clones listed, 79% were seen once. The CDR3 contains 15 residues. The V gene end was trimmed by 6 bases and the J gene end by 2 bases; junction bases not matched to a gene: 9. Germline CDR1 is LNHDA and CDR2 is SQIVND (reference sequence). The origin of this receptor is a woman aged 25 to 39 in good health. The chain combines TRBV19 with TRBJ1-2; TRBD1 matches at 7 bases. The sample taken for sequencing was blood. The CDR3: CASSRDRVVNYGYTF. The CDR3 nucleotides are TGTGCCAGTAGCCGGGACAGAGTCGTCAACTATGGCTACACCTTC.